This T cell receptor beta chain was observed in a study of T cells in Graves' hyperthyroidism and ophthalmopathy. Concerning this clonotype: Its target is unknown.

Germline values: CDR1 SGDLS, CDR2 YYNGEE. V was trimmed by 0 bases and J by 6 bases, leaving 10 bases between them. CDR3 length: 13 residues. The study's findings and limits: Model predictions of ophthalmopathy came a median roughly 6.7 months before onset.

RNA transcripts gave rise to amplified TCR beta CDR3 regions. A first-round RT-PCR of the TCR CDR3 used the HTBI primer set. One entry per CDR3 protein, called by TCRdb with MiXCR from the multiplex PCR reads. The sample gives around 600,000 distinct CDR3 sequences, 12% to 15% of which show up once; roughly 6.9% is in the top ten. The TCR originated in a woman in her late teens or twenties with Graves' ophthalmopathy. The chain links TRBV9 to TRBJ2-7; D unresolved. Sequenced material: blood. CDR3 region: CASSVVIGGEQYF. The DNA of the CDR3 is TGTGCCAGCAGCGTAGTGATTGGCGGCGAGCAGTACTTC.